This T cell receptor beta chain was profiled in a study of T cells after yellow fever vaccination. Findings of the study overall: Across the CD4 and CD8 compartments, a small share of clonotypes was present in both.

Turning to this clonotype: Its antigen remains unknown.

Via MiXCR, TCRdb re-called the 5' RACE reads, giving one row per CDR3 protein. The table lists 60,000 to 95,000 distinct CDR3 sequences, around 7% of them singletons. V was clipped by 6 bases and J by 3 bases, with 23 bases between them. The CDR3 runs 17 residues. CDR1 and CDR2 (germline): MNHEY, SMNVEV (reference sequence). The chain recombines TRBV27 with TRBJ1-1, with a possible D match to TRBD1 (5 bases). Sequenced material: CD8+ T cells sorted from PBMCs, taken about 10 days after the first yellow fever vaccination. This TCR derives from a man aged 18-30 years who received the YFV17D yellow fever vaccine. In DNA form, the CDR3 reads TGTGCCAGCAGACCTGAGGCAGGGTCAGTTGTCGACACTGAAGCTTTCTTT. It encodes CASRPEAGSVVDTEAFF.